The 20 T cell receptor beta chains below come from one sample, sequenced in a study of T cell repertoires in cytomegalovirus infection. TCRdb used MiXCR to reprocess the reads, holding one entry per CDR3 protein. The sample contains about 180,000 distinct CDR3 sequences, about 17% of which appear only once. Input material: CD8+ T cells from PBMCs. These receptors came from a human donor in good health (CMV status not recorded). Some clones in this sample may be carry-over from other donors' samples.

This clonotype has only a few counts. CDR3 in DNA: TGTGCCAGCAGCTTAGGTACAGGGCTCCCCTACGAGCAGTACTTC. This sequence encodes CASSLGTGLPYEQYF. The chain employs TRBV7-6 and TRBJ2-7, with D possibly being TRBD1 (6 bases). Trimming cost V 1 base and J 2 bases, with 12 bases left between them. In germline, CDR1 is SGHVS, CDR2 FNYEAQ. This CDR3 comprises 15 residues.

This chain connects TRBV12-3 or TRBV12-4 to TRBJ1-1; the match to TRBD1 covers 8 bases. Unmatched junction bases numbered 4, after V lost 7 bases and J lost 0 bases. The CDR3 runs to 14 residues. The CDR3 DNA reads TGTGCCAGCACAGGGGGCAGTATGAACACTGAAGCTTTCTTT. This gives the protein CASTGGSMNTEAFF.

The CDR3 here is CASSSSFMNTEAFF. CDR3 bases: TGTGCCAGCAGCTCCAGCTTCATGAACACTGAAGCTTTCTTT. The chain combines TRBV7-9 with TRBJ1-1; no clear D gene. Looked up from germline, CDR1 is SEHNR and CDR2 is FQNEAQ (reference sequence). V dropped 4 bases and J dropped 0 bases, with 9 bases sitting between them. The CDR3 is made up of 14 amino acids.

J is TRBJ2-1 and V is TRBV4-1; perhaps D is TRBD1 or TRBD2 (5 bases each). Trimming removed 1 base at V and 8 bases at J, with 15 bases between. Per the germline V gene, CDR1 is MGHRA and CDR2 is YSYEKL. The CDR3 runs 15 residues. The DNA of the CDR3 is TGCGCCAGCAGCCAAGGGGACGGCCTAGTCCATGAGCAGTTCTTC. Amino acids: CASSQGDGLVHEQFF.

Regarding this clonotype: The final CDR3 position lacks the conserved phenylalanine or tryptophan, pointing to a likely read error. V usage is TRBV28 and J usage is TRBJ2-5; D is unclear. This CDR3 has 13 amino acids. Germline V gene data show CDR1 as MDHEN and CDR2 as SYDVKM. The germline V and J ends were trimmed by 5 bases and 0 bases, with 7 bases remaining between them. CDR3: CASSRSYQETQYS. DNA for the CDR3: TGTGCCAGCAGTCGTTCGTACCAAGAGACCCAGTACTCC.

This clonotype was detected a few times. The CDR3 loop reads CASSLDMTEPGELFF. The CDR3 coding sequence is TGTGCCAGCAGCTTAGATATGACGGAGCCCGGGGAGCTGTTTTTT. The V call is TRBV7-2, the J call TRBJ2-2; the D is unclear. V was clipped by 1 base and J by 6 bases, with 12 bases between them. The CDR3 is made up of 15 amino acids. Germline CDR1 SGHTA, CDR2 FQGNSA.

A few counts support this clonotype. The chain is built from TRBV11-2 and TRBJ2-7; 8 bases line up with TRBD1. Losses at the gene ends were 3 bases for V and 4 bases for J; bases not matched to a gene: 5. The CDR3 consists of 14 residues. Per germline, CDR1 SGHAT and CDR2 FQNNGV. CDR3 sequence: CASSFGRGQYEQYF. The CDR3 DNA sequence: TGTGCCAGCAGCTTTGGCAGGGGGCAGTACGAGCAGTACTTC.

At least ten counts were recorded for this clonotype. The CDR3 bases are TGTGCCAGCAGCCCCTACTCAGGGTATAGTTTATACGAGCAGTACTTC. Protein sequence: CASSPYSGYSLYEQYF. V and J are TRBV7-2 and TRBJ2-7; maybe TRBD1 (5 bases). CDR3 size: 16 residues. Looked up from germline, CDR1 is SGHTA and CDR2 is FQGNSA. The V and J ends lost 5 bases and 4 bases respectively, with 21 bases between them.

The chain is built from TRBV7-9 and TRBJ2-7, with D possibly called TRBD1 or TRBD2 (5 bases each). This CDR3 region has 13 residues. Trimming took 1 base from V and 5 from J, leaving 9 bases between them. Germline V gene data show CDR1 as SEHNR and CDR2 as FQNEAQ (reference sequence). The CDR3 DNA reads TGTGCCAGCAGCTTAGGGGGGTACAACGAGCAGTACTTC. Amino acid sequence: CASSLGGYNEQYF.

The sample holds many counts of this clonotype. This rearrangement joins TRBV28 to TRBJ1-4; 8 bases agree with TRBD1. Germline CDR1 MDHEN, CDR2 SYDVKM. The V gene end was trimmed by 4 bases and the J gene end by 0 bases; junction bases not matched to a gene: 7. The CDR3 runs 17 residues. Here the CDR3 reads CASSSPYRGSTNEKLFF. Written as DNA, the CDR3 is TGTGCCAGCAGTTCTCCATACAGGGGGTCAACTAATGAAAAACTGTTTTTT.

This clonotype came up a few times. The gene calls are TRBV19 and TRBJ2-7, with 10 bases identical to TRBD1. CDR3 size: 15 residues. V was clipped by 6 bases and J by 0 bases; unmatched bases: 5. Germline CDR1 reads LNHDA; CDR2 reads SQIVND (reference sequence). CDR3 in DNA: TGTGCCAGTAGCCATCGGACAGGGGGCTCCTACGAGCAGTACTTC. Its translation is CASSHRTGGSYEQYF.

This clonotype turned up a few times. CDR3 DNA sequence: TGTGCCAGCAGCTTAGTAAGCACTGAAGCTTTCTTT. Residues: CASSLVSTEAFF. This rearrangement joins TRBV7-9 to TRBJ1-1; D call uncertain. Trimming removed 1 base from V and 4 bases from J, with 4 bases in between. The CDR3 runs to 12 residues. The V gene's germline CDR1 is SEHNR and CDR2 FQNEAQ (reference sequence).

This clonotype occurred a few times. J is TRBJ2-7 and V is TRBV7-8; D not resolved. Looked up from germline, CDR1 is SGHVS and CDR2 is FQNEAQ. The CDR3 consists of 14 residues. V was clipped by 5 bases and J by 4 bases, with 15 bases between them. The CDR3: CASSLPPDPYEQYF. CDR3 nucleotide sequence: TGTGCCAGCAGCCTACCGCCGGATCCTTACGAGCAGTACTTC.

The chain carries TRBV19 and TRBJ1-4, with 7 positions matching TRBD1. CDR1 LNHDA and CDR2 SQIVND come from the germline V gene (reference sequence). Germline trimming cut 7 bases from V and 4 bases from J; bases unmatched to any gene: 9. The CDR3 totals 15 residues. The CDR3 region is CASTTNRDSNEKLFF. The DNA for the CDR3 is TGTGCCAGTACTACAAATCGGGACAGTAATGAAAAACTGTTTTTT.

The chain links TRBV7-6 to TRBJ2-7, with D maybe TRBD1 (6 bases). This CDR3 spans 14 amino acids. CDR1 and CDR2 (germline): SGHVS, FNYEAQ. The germline V and J ends were trimmed by 5 bases and 2 bases, with 13 bases remaining between them. CDR3 bases: TGTGCCAGCAGCCATGGGGGCCGAACCTACGAGCAGTACTTC. It encodes CASSHGGRTYEQYF.

This clonotype was counted at least ten times. The genes are TRBV7-2 and TRBJ1-1; 7 bases agree with TRBD1. The length of the CDR3 is 15 residues. J lost 4 bases, V lost 3 bases, and 8 bases had no gene match. The germline V gene encodes CDR1 SGHTA and CDR2 FQGNSA. In DNA, the CDR3 is TGTGCCAGCAGCTTTCTCCTGACAGGGATCACTGAAGCTTTCTTT. Protein sequence: CASSFLLTGITEAFF.

The V call is TRBV5-1, the J call TRBJ2-7; D possibly uses TRBD1 or TRBD2 (6 bases each). V lost 4 bases, J lost 5 bases, and 10 bases lay in between. CDR3 length: 12 amino acids. Germline V gives CDR1 SGHRS, CDR2 YFSETQ. The CDR3 reads CASSPGADEQYF. In DNA form, the CDR3 reads TGCGCCAGCAGCCCGGGGGCCGACGAGCAGTACTTC.

This clonotype appeared a few times. The chain carries TRBV12-3 or TRBV12-4 and TRBJ2-7; D is unclear. The CDR3 contains 13 residues. Trimming cost V 1 base and J 0 bases, with 4 bases left between them. CDR3 in amino acids: CASSLENSYEQYF. CDR3 DNA: TGTGCCAGCAGTTTAGAAAACTCCTACGAGCAGTACTTC.

This rearrangement joins TRBV29-1 to TRBJ2-7; TRBD1 aligns across 9 bases. Germline CDR1 and CDR2: SQVTM and ANQGSEA. CDR3 length equals 14 residues. After removal of 2 bases from V and 0 bases from J, the junction contained 2 bases not matched to a gene. The CDR3 DNA reads TGCAGCGTTGAAAAACAGGGGGCCTCCTACGAGCAGTACTTC. It translates to CSVEKQGASYEQYF.

A single count supports this clonotype. The V and J genes are TRBV6-2 or TRBV6-3 and TRBJ2-1, with a tentative D call TRBD1 (5 bases). CDR1 is MNHEY and CDR2 is SVGEGT in the germline V gene. Trimming left V 7 bases short and J 10 bases short, with 14 bases between. This CDR3 comprises 12 residues. The CDR3 reads CASTLGWGEQFF. The CDR3 DNA is TGTGCCAGCACCCTTGGATGGGGCGAGCAGTTCTTC.